The sequence of this TCR beta chain was determined in a study of technical replicates of blood from a few donors. Here immunoSEQ multiplex PCR was the method, and the copy in TCRdb shows in-frame clones only, minus some. The sample lists over 70,000 clones, roughly 94% seen once, with 0.34% in the top ten. Germline CDR1 and CDR2: SGHNT and YYREEE (reference sequence). Trimming left V 4 bases short and J 4 bases short, with 11 bases between. This CDR3 is built from 14 residues. There are a few counts of this clone. Sequenced: T cells isolated from PBMCs. J is TRBJ2-2 and V is TRBV5-4; a weak D match, TRBD1 (6 bases). This clonotype was sampled from a human donor in good health. CDR3 coding DNA: TGTGCCAGCAGCCTTAAGGACAGCACCGGGGAGCTGTTTTTT. It specifies CASSLKDSTGELFF.